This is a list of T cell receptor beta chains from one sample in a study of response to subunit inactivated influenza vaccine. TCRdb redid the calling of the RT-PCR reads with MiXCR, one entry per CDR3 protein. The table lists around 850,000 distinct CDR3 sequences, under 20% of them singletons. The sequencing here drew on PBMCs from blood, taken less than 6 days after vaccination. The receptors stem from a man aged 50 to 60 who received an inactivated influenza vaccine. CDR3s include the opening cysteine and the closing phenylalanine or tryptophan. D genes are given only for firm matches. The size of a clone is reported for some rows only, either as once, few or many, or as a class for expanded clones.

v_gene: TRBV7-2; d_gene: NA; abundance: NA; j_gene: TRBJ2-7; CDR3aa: CASSLSGLWEQYF; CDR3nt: TGTGCCAGCAGCTTGTCCGGACTATGGGAGCAGTACTTC
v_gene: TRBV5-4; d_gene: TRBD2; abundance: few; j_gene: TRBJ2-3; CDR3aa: CASSLIAGGMSTDTQYF; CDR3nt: TGTGCCAGCAGCTTGATAGCGGGGGGTATGAGCACAGATACGCAGTATTTT
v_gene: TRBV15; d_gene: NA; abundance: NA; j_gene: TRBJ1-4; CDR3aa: CATSRLIQGGEKLFF; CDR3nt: TGTGCCACCAGCAGACTAATACAGGGAGGCGAAAAACTGTTTTTT
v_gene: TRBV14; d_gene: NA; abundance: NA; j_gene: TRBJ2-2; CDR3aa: CASSPPQRASTNTGELFF; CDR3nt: TGTGCCAGCAGCCCTCCTCAAAGGGCAAGTACGAACACCGGGGAGCTGTTTTTT
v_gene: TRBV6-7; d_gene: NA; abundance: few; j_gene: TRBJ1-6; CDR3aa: CASGHRSNSPLHF; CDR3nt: TGTGCCAGCGGCCACAGGAGTAATTCACCCCTCCACTTT
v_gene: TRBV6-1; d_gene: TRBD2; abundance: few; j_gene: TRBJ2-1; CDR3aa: CASRGGGDNEQFF; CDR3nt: TGTGCCAGCAGGGGCGGGGGGGACAATGAGCAGTTCTTC
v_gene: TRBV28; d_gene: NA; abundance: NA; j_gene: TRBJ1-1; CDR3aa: CASSSGNRIGPTEAFF; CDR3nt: TGTGCCAGCAGTTCCGGAAACAGGATCGGGCCCACTGAAGCTTTCTTT
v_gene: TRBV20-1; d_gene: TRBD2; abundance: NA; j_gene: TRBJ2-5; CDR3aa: CSAHGTSGRLQETQYF; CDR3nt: TGCAGTGCTCACGGGACTAGCGGGAGACTCCAAGAGACCCAGTACTTC
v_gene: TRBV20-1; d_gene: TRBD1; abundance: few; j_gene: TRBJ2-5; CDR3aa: CSASIRGRGRETQYF; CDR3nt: TGCAGTGCTTCAATCAGGGGGCGCGGCAGAGAGACCCAGTACTTC
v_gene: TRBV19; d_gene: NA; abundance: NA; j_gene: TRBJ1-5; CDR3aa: CASSISRHSNQPQHF; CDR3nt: TGTGCCAGTAGTATATCCAGACATAGCAATCAGCCCCAGCATTTT
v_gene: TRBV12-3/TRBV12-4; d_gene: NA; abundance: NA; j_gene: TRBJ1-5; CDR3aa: CASSLAEDQPQHF; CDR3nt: TGTGCCAGCAGCCTGGCAGAGGATCAGCCCCAGCATTTT
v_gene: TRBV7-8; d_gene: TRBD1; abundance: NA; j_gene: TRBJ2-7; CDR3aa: CASSFGQGAVYEQYF; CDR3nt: TGTGCCAGCAGCTTCGGACAGGGGGCTGTGTACGAGCAGTACTTC
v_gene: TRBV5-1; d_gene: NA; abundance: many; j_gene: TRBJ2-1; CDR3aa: CASSARWTSENNEQFF; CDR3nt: TGCGCCAGCAGCGCTCGGTGGACTTCGGAGAACAATGAGCAGTTCTTC
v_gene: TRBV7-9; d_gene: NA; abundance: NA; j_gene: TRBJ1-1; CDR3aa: CASSWWTAENLAEAFF; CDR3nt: TGTGCCAGCAGCTGGTGGACGGCCGAGAATTTGGCTGAAGCTTTCTTT
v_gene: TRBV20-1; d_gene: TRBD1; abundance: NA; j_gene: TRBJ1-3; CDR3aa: CSARQGADGNTIYF; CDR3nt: TGCAGTGCTAGACAGGGGGCCGACGGAAACACCATATATTTT
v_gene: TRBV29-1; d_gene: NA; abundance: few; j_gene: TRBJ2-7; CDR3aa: CSVEVGLGSGEQYF; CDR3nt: TGCAGCGTTGAGGTTGGGCTCGGGTCGGGAGAGCAGTACTTC
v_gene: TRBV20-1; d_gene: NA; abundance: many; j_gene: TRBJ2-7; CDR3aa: CSAFSSGHDYEQYF; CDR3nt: TGCAGTGCTTTCTCCAGCGGGCATGACTACGAGCAGTACTTC
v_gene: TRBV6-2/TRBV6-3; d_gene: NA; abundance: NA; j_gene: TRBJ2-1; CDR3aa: CASSYSQFDALVRLRNEQFF; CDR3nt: TGTGCCAGCAGTTACTCTCAATTCGATGCATTGGTCCGCCTACGGAATGAGCAGTTCTTC
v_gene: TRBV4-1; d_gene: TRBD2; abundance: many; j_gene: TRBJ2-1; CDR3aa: CASSQFQAGTKNEQFF; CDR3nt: TGCGCCAGCAGCCAATTTCAAGCGGGGACTAAAAATGAGCAGTTCTTC
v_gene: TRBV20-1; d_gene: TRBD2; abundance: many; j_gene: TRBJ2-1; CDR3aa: CSARVGLAGDNEQFF; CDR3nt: TGCAGTGCTAGAGTTGGACTAGCGGGGGACAATGAGCAGTTCTTC
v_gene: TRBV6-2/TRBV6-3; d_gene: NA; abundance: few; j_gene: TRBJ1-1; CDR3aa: CASKTAVETTEAFF; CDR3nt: TGTGCCAGCAAGACAGCAGTTGAGACCACTGAAGCTTTCTTT
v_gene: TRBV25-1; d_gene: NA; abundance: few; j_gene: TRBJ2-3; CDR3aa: CASSALGVEPDTQYF; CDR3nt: TGTGCCAGCAGTGCTTTAGGGGTTGAACCAGATACGCAGTATTTT
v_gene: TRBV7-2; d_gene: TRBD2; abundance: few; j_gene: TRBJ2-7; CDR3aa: CASSLAQTSGSSEQYF; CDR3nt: TGTGCCAGCAGCTTAGCGCAGACTAGCGGGAGTTCCGAGCAGTACTTC
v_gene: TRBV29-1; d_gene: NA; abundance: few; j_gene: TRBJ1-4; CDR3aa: CSVSDPGEKLFF; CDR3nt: TGCAGCGTCTCGGACCCGGGAGAAAAACTGTTTTTT
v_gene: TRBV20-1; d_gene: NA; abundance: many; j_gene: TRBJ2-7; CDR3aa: CSARSSREASYEQYF; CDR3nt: TGCAGTGCTAGAAGCTCGAGGGAAGCTAGCTACGAGCAGTACTTC
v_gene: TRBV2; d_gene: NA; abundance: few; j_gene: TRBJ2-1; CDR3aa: CASSRVTTYNEQFF; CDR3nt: TGTGCCAGCAGTCGCGTGACCACGTACAATGAGCAGTTCTTC
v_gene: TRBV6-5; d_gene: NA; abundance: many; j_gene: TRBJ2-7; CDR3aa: CASSYSNPSYEQYF; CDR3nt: TGTGCCAGCAGTTACTCGAACCCCTCCTACGAGCAGTACTTC
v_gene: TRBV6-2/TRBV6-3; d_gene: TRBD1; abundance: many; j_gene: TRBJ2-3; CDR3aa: CASRTGQGAVNTQYF; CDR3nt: TGTGCCAGCAGGACTGGGCAGGGGGCGGTTAATACGCAGTATTTT
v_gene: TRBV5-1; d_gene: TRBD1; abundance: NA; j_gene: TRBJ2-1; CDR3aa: CASSSRGPGAYNEQFF; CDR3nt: TGCGCCAGCAGCTCCAGGGGGCCGGGTGCTTACAATGAGCAGTTCTTC
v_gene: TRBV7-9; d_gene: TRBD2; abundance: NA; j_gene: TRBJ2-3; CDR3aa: CASSRLAGGRDTQYF; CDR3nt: TGTGCCAGCAGCCGACTAGCGGGAGGGCGCGATACGCAGTATTTT
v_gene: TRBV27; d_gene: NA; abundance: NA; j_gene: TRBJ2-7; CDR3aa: CASRPIGIGLNGHEQYF; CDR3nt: TGTGCCAGCAGACCGATAGGCATCGGGCTTAACGGACACGAGCAGTACTTC
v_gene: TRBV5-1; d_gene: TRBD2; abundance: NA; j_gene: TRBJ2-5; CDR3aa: CASTTSGGTETQYF; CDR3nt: TGCGCCAGCACGACTAGCGGGGGAACAGAGACCCAGTACTTC
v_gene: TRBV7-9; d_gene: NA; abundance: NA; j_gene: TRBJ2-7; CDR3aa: CASSYGQSNEQYF; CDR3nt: TGTGCCAGCAGTTACGGACAGAGCAACGAGCAGTACTTC
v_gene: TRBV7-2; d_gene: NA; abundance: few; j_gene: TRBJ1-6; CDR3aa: CASSSQGGSPLHF; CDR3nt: TGTGCCAGCAGCTCGCAAGGGGGTTCACCCCTCCACTTT
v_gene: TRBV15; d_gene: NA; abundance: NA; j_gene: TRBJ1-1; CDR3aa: CATSSDIAGVAEAFF; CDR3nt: TGTGCCACCAGCAGCGACATTGCAGGGGTGGCTGAAGCTTTCTTT
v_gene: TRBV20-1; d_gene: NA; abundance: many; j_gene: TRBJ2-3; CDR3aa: CSASPGANTDTQYF; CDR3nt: TGCAGTGCTAGCCCGGGGGCAAACACAGATACGCAGTATTTT
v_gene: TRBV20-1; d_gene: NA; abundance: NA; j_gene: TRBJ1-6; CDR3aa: CSAWYGSSYNSPLHF; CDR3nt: TGCAGTGCTTGGTATGGGAGCTCCTATAATTCACCCCTCCACTTT
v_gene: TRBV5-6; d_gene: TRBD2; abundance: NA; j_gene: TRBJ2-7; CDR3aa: CASSSVGTSGSEQYF; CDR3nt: TGTGCCAGCAGCTCCGTAGGGACTAGCGGGAGCGAGCAGTACTTC
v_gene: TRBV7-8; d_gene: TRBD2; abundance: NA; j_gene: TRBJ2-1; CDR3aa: CASRGGDGSYNEQFF; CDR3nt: TGTGCCAGCAGGGGGGGGGACGGATCCTACAATGAGCAGTTCTTC
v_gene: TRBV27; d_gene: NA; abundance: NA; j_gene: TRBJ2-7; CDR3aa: CASSHGGSASYEQYF; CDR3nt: TGTGCCAGCAGTCACGGGGGTAGCGCCTCCTACGAGCAGTACTTC
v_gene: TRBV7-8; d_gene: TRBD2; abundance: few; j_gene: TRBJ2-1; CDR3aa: CASSSRTSGSWDEQFF; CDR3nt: TGTGCCAGCAGCTCTCGGACTAGCGGGAGTTGGGATGAGCAGTTCTTC
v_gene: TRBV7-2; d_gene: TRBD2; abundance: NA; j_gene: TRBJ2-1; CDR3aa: CASSPWAGGNNEQFF; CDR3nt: TGTGCCAGCAGCCCATGGGCGGGGGGGAACAATGAGCAGTTCTTC
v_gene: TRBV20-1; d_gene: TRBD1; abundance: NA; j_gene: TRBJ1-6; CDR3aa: CSANRDRGNSPLHF; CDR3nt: TGCAGTGCTAACCGGGACAGGGGTAATTCACCCCTCCACTTT
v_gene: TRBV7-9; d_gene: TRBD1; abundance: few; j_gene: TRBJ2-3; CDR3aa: CASSLGGQGRSDTQYF; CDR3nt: TGTGCCAGCAGCTTAGGGGGACAGGGTCGATCAGATACGCAGTATTTT
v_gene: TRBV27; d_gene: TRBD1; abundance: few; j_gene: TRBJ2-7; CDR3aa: CASSPQDRELYEQYF; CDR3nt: TGTGCCAGCAGTCCCCAGGACAGGGAACTTTACGAGCAGTACTTC
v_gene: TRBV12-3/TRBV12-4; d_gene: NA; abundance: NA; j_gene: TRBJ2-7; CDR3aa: CASSHRDGEGEQYF; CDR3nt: TGTGCCAGCAGTCACCGGGACGGGGAAGGGGAGCAGTACTTC
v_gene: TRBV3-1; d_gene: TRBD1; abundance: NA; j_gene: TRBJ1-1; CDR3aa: CASSQRQGNANTEAFF; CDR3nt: TGTGCCAGCAGCCAGAGACAGGGTAACGCGAACACTGAAGCTTTCTTT
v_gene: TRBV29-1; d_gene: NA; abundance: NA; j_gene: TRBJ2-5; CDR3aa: CSVAAGTQYF; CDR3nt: TGCAGCGTCGCCGCCGGGACCCAGTACTTC
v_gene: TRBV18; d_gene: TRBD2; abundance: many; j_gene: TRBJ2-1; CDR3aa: CASSPRGTSGSSYNEQFF; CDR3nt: TGTGCCAGCTCACCACGCGGGACTAGCGGGAGTAGTTACAATGAGCAGTTCTTC
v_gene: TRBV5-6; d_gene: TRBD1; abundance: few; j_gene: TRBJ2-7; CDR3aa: CASSLRQGAPYEQYF; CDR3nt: TGTGCCAGCAGCTTGCGCCAGGGGGCTCCCTACGAGCAGTACTTC
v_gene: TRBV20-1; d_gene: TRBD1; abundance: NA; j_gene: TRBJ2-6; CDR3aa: CSARLTGTGANVLTF; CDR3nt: TGCAGTGCTAGACTGACAGGGACTGGGGCCAACGTCCTGACTTTC
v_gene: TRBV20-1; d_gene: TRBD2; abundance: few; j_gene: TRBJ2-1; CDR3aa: CSARVAGGFNEQFF; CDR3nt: TGCAGTGCTAGAGTAGCGGGAGGCTTCAATGAGCAGTTCTTC
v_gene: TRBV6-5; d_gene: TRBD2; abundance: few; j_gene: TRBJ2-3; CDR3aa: CASSYPRQRGSPSTDTQYF; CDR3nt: TGTGCCAGCAGTTACCCCCGGCAGCGGGGGAGCCCTAGCACAGATACGCAGTATTTT
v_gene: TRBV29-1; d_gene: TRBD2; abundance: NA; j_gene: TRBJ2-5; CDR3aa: CSGGTSGTQETQYF; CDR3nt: TGCAGCGGAGGGACTAGCGGTACGCAAGAGACCCAGTACTTC
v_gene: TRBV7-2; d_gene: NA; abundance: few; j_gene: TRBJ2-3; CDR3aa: CASRMGTDTQYF; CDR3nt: TGTGCCAGCAGAATGGGTACAGATACGCAGTATTTT
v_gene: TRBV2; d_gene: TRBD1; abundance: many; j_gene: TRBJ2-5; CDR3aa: CASREGQGQETQYF; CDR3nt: TGTGCCAGCAGAGAGGGACAGGGTCAAGAGACCCAGTACTTC
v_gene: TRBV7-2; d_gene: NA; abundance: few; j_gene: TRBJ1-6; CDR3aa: CASSLTDRMSSPLHF; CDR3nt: TGTGCCAGCAGCTTAACTGACAGGATGAGCTCACCCCTCCACTTT